The 32 T cell receptor beta chains below all came from one sample that was sequenced in a study of T cells after posttransplantation cyclophosphamide (dated by TCRdb to 2016 to 2018). Library preparation employed the immunoSEQ multiplex PCR assay. TCRdb stores this immuneACCESS table with in-frame sequences only. Part of the clones is absent; in the studies checked, under half of the shortfall reflects unresolved V genes, and no reason is known for the rest. The sample profile shows around 50,000 clones; roughly 92% of them were found once. The ten largest make up around 3% of the sample. The sequencing input was PBMCs. The receptor source for this set is a woman between 50 and 59 years old in good health and a related stem cell transplant donor.

The V gene is TRBV4-1, the J gene TRBJ2-5; D perhaps matches TRBD1 (6 bases). CDR3 length: 15 amino acids. Germline V lookup: CDR1 MGHRA, CDR2 YSYEKL. Deletions cut 0 bases from V and 1 base from J, with 9 bases between. CDR3 region: CASSQDGQIQETQYF. The CDR3 DNA reads TGCGCCAGCAGCCAAGACGGACAGATCCAAGAGACCCAGTACTTC.

The J gene is TRBJ1-2, the V gene TRBV2; the D is unclear. Trimming removed 1 base at V and 13 bases at J, with 13 bases between. This CDR3 contains 12 residues. Germline V CDR1 and CDR2: SNHLY, FYNNEI. CDR3 sequence (DNA): TGTGCCAGCAGTGAAGGGGCAGGATTCACCACCTTC. It translates to CASSEGAGFTTF.

The V gene is TRBV7-2, the J gene TRBJ2-7; possibly TRBD1 for D (5 bases). The CDR3 length is 14 residues. Trimming removed 2 bases from V and 4 bases from J, with 12 bases in between. In germline, CDR1 is SGHTA, CDR2 FQGNSA. This CDR3 is CASSLQGSLYEQYF. CDR3 sequence (DNA): TGTGCCAGCAGCTTACAGGGTAGCCTGTACGAGCAGTACTTC.

The chain recombines TRBV5-6 with TRBJ2-7; 7 bases agree with TRBD1. The CDR3 extends over 14 amino acids. The V gene's germline CDR1 is SGHDT and CDR2 YYEEEE. The trim removed 4 bases at V and 2 bases at J, leaving 6 bases unmatched. The CDR3 spells CASSPTGSTYEQYF. In DNA form, the CDR3 reads TGTGCCAGCAGCCCGACAGGGTCGACCTACGAGCAGTACTTC. The variable domain in full, completed from reference TRBV5-6 and TRBJ2-7, reads DAGVTQSPTHLIKTRGQQVTLRCSPKSGHDTVSWYQQALGQGPQFIFQYYEEEERQRGNFPDRFSGHQFPNYSSELNVNALLLGDSALYLCASSPTGSTYEQYFGPGTRLTVT.

A word on this clone: Other DNA sequences in the sample encode the same CDR3. V usage is TRBV5-4 and J usage is TRBJ2-7; D is perhaps TRBD2 (5 bases). The germline V gene has CDR1 SGHNT and CDR2 YYREEE (reference sequence). The CDR3 totals 15 residues. V gave up 4 bases and J gave up 3 bases, with 17 bases separating them. In DNA form, the CDR3 reads TGTGCCAGCAGCCTGAGGAAAGCGGATATCTACGAGCAGTACTTC. Residues: CASSLRKADIYEQYF.

The rearrangement joins TRBV27 to TRBJ1-5; D possibly corresponds to TRBD1 (6 bases). CDR1 is MNHEY, CDR2 SMNVEV, per germline (reference sequence). V was clipped by 0 bases and J by 6 bases, with 9 bases between them. This CDR3 has 14 residues. As DNA, the CDR3 is TGTGCCAGCAGTTTATCTCGGGGGGCTCAGCCCCAGCATTTT. Its translation: CASSLSRGAQPQHF.

This chain connects TRBV6-1 to TRBJ1-4, with 7 bases identical to TRBD1. CDR3 length equals 14 residues. With V trimmed by 6 bases and J by 5 bases, 6 bases remained unmatched. Germline V CDR1 and CDR2: MNHNS, SASEGT. The CDR3 DNA reads TGTGCCAGCAGGACAGGGATTTTGAATGAAAAACTGTTTTTT. Protein sequence: CASRTGILNEKLFF.

This chain joins TRBV19 and TRBJ1-1, with D uncertain. Germline V gives CDR1 LNHDA, CDR2 SQIVND (reference sequence). The CDR3 is 14 residues long. Trimming removed 1 base at V and 3 bases at J, with 9 bases between. CDR3 in amino acids: CASSIGGSHTEAFF. CDR3 nucleotide sequence: TGTGCCAGTAGTATAGGAGGCAGCCACACTGAAGCTTTCTTT.

The chain joins TRBV9 to TRBJ1-1; 7 positions match TRBD1. CDR3 length equals 15 residues. Germline CDR1 and CDR2: SGDLS and YYNGEE. V gave up 4 bases and J gave up 4 bases; unmatched junction bases: 10. CDR3 sequence (DNA): TGTGCCAGCAGCCCCCGACAGGGTTCGACCACTGAAGCTTTCTTT. Translating it yields CASSPRQGSTTEAFF.

V is TRBV5-8 and J is TRBJ2-7; TRBD2 might be the D (6 bases). The CDR3 contains 14 residues. Germline V lookup: CDR1 SGHTS, CDR2 YDEGEE. With 4 bases removed from V and 0 bases from J, the gap between germline ends came to 11 bases. CDR3 nucleotide sequence: TGTGCCAGCAGCACCGGGACTGCCTCCTACGAGCAGTACTTC. Its translation: CASSTGTASYEQYF.

The gene calls are TRBV23-1 and TRBJ2-2, with TRBD1 matching 7 bases. TRBV23-1 is flagged as an ORF with uncertain function. CDR3 length: 18 amino acids. V was pared by 2 bases and J by 1 base, with 10 bases of the junction left unmatched. The CDR3 DNA sequence: TGCGCCAGCAGTCAACTAGCCCCGGGACAGAAGAACACCGGGGAGCTGTTTTTT. Translated, it gives CASSQLAPGQKNTGELFF.

V is TRBV2 and J is TRBJ2-5; 10 bases match TRBD1. In germline, CDR1 is SNHLY, CDR2 FYNNEI. This CDR3 is 16 amino acids long. The V segment lost 2 bases and the J segment 4 bases; nucleotides outside the gene matches: 7. CDR3 loop: CASSETRTGGRETQYF. The CDR3 DNA sequence: TGTGCCAGCAGTGAAACCCGGACAGGGGGGCGAGAGACCCAGTACTTC.

CDR3 sequence: CASSLGRGLLADTQYF. The CDR3 region has the DNA TGCGCCAGCAGCCTTGGTAGGGGACTACTTGCAGATACGCAGTATTTT. The chain joins TRBV5-1 to TRBJ2-3; 7 bases map to TRBD2. This CDR3 region has 16 residues. The germline V gene encodes CDR1 SGHRS and CDR2 YFSETQ. J gave up 4 bases and V 4 bases, and 12 bases lay outside the gene matches.

As to this clone: This CDR3 fails to terminate in the conserved phenylalanine or tryptophan, so it likely reflects a read error. The chain uses TRBV4-2 and TRBJ1-1; maybe TRBD1 (6 bases). CDR1 LGHNA and CDR2 YNFKEQ come from the germline V gene. Trimming took off 0 bases at V and 1 base at J, with 15 bases between the two ends. This CDR3 is built from 17 residues. CDR3 region: CASSQEPDTGTNTEAFL. As DNA, the CDR3 is TGTGCCAGCAGCCAAGAACCCGATACAGGGACGAACACTGAAGCTTTCCTT.

The chain recombines TRBV27 with TRBJ1-3; a possible D gene is TRBD1 (6 bases). CDR3 length: 14 residues. Per the germline V gene, CDR1 is MNHEY and CDR2 is SMNVEV (reference sequence). The germline V and J ends were trimmed by 5 bases and 3 bases, with 11 bases remaining between them. The CDR3 coding sequence is TGTGCCAGCAGTATAAGGGGGTTTGGAAACACCATATATTTT. Protein product: CASSIRGFGNTIYF.

This clone has only a few counts. The V and J genes are TRBV18 and TRBJ2-3; TRBD1 is a possible D gene (5 bases). V shed 2 bases and J shed 0 bases, with 6 bases lying between them. The CDR3 consists of 14 residues. Germline V gene data show CDR1 as KGHSH and CDR2 as LQKENI. The CDR3 DNA is TGTGCCAGCTCACCAGGGGCTAGCACAGATACGCAGTATTTT. The encoded protein is CASSPGASTDTQYF.

The rearrangement joins TRBV30 to TRBJ1-4, with D perhaps matching TRBD1 (6 bases). Germline CDR1 and CDR2: GTSNPN and SVGIG (reference sequence). With 2 bases removed from V and 6 bases from J, the gap between germline ends came to 16 bases. The CDR3 contains 15 residues. This CDR3 is CAWSKGAGVDEKLFF. The CDR3 bases are TGTGCCTGGAGTAAAGGGGCAGGGGTTGATGAAAAACTGTTTTTT.

The rearrangement joins TRBV10-3 to TRBJ2-3, with TRBD2 matching 10 bases. The J segment lost 0 bases and the V segment lost 10 bases, leaving 10 bases of the junction unmatched. Germline CDR1 reads ENHRY; CDR2 reads SYGVKD. The CDR3 contains 16 residues. The CDR3 here is CATVQGLAPSTDTQYF. CDR3 DNA sequence: TGTGCCACTGTTCAGGGACTAGCGCCTAGCACAGATACGCAGTATTTT.

This chain links TRBV7-6 with TRBJ2-7; possibly TRBD2 for D (6 bases). This CDR3 comprises 15 residues. The V end was cut by 6 bases, the J end by 5 bases, with 20 bases between. Germline CDR1 and CDR2: SGHVS and FNYEAQ. The CDR3 reads CASSIGGGARDEQYF. The CDR3 coding sequence is TGTGCCAGCAGTATCGGGGGTGGCGCGAGGGACGAGCAGTACTTC. The full variable domain, rest sourced from reference TRBV7-6 and TRBJ2-7, is GAGVSQSPRYKVTKRGQDVALRCDPISGHVSLYWYRQALGQGPEFLTYFNYEAQQDKSGLPNDRFSAERPEGSISTLTIQRTEQRDSAMYRCASSIGGGARDEQYFGPGTRLTVT.

A single count supports this clone. The J gene is TRBJ1-4, the V gene TRBV28; tentative D call: TRBD1 (6 bases). Germline V CDR1 and CDR2: MDHEN, SYDVKM. Trimming cost V 6 bases and J 7 bases, with 12 bases left between them. The CDR3 runs 13 residues. CDR3 in amino acids: CASSLGGGEKLFF. The CDR3 coding sequence is TGTGCCAGCAGCCTAGGGGGGGGTGAAAAACTGTTTTTT.

The J gene is TRBJ2-1, the V gene TRBV5-1; 8 bases match TRBD2. The CDR3 length is 15 residues. Germline-derived CDR1 and CDR2 are SGHRS and YFSETQ. V was pared by 4 bases and J by 8 bases, with 11 bases of the junction left unmatched. For the CDR3, the DNA is TGCGCCAGCAGCCTACCCCCGGGGGGGGTAGATGAGCAGTTCTTC. Encoded protein: CASSLPPGGVDEQFF.

Comment on this clone: The same CDR3 arises from other DNA sequences in this sample as well. The genes are TRBV6-5 and TRBJ1-2; tentative D call: TRBD1 (6 bases). V gave up 4 bases and J gave up 8 bases, with 20 bases separating them. The germline V gene has CDR1 MNHEY and CDR2 SVGAGI. The CDR3 length is 15 residues. The DNA of the CDR3 is TGTGCCAGCAGTTCTTTAGATACAGGGATGCGGGGCTACACCTTC. It specifies CASSSLDTGMRGYTF.

The rearrangement joins TRBV7-9 to TRBJ2-3; the match to TRBD2 covers 8 bases. Germline V gene data show CDR1 as SEHNR and CDR2 as FQNEAQ (reference sequence). The CDR3 runs to 16 residues. After removal of 5 bases from V and 3 bases from J, the junction contained 10 bases not matched to a gene. CDR3 region: CASSLPGGTSTDTQYF. CDR3 nucleotides: TGTGCCAGCAGCCTCCCCGGAGGGACTAGTACAGATACGCAGTATTTT.

This chain joins TRBV9 and TRBJ2-2; TRBD2 matches at 8 bases. CDR1 is SGDLS and CDR2 is YYNGEE in the germline V gene. The CDR3 loop spans 17 amino acids. The V gene end was trimmed by 1 base and the J gene end by 6 bases; junction bases not matched to a gene: 11. CDR3 sequence: CASSVFASGQKSGELFF. The CDR3 nucleotides are TGTGCCAGCAGCGTATTCGCTAGCGGGCAGAAATCCGGGGAGCTGTTTTTT. The entire variable domain, with the rest obtained from reference TRBV9 and TRBJ2-2, is as follows: DSGVTQTPKHLITATGQRVTLRCSPRSGDLSVYWYQQSLDQGLQFLIQYYNGEERAKGNILERFSAQQFPDLHSELNLSSLELGDSALYFCASSVFASGQKSGELFFGEGSRLTVL.

This chain uses TRBV19 with TRBJ1-3; no reliable D call. The CDR3 spans 13 residues. Trimming shortened V by 3 bases and J by 8 bases, and 11 bases separated the two germline ends. The germline CDR1 and CDR2 sequences are LNHDA and SQIVND (reference sequence). CDR3 nucleotides: TGTGCCAGTAGTATCAACCCCCGGGACACCATATATTTT. Residues: CASSINPRDTIYF.

The chain couples TRBV9 to TRBJ1-2; D possibly corresponds to TRBD1 (5 bases). V lost 0 bases and J lost 4, with 10 bases in between. This CDR3 comprises 14 residues. Germline CDR1 reads SGDLS; CDR2 reads YYNGEE. CDR3 DNA: TGTGCCAGCAGCGTAGCTGCACAGGCCTATGGCTACACCTTC. Its protein is CASSVAAQAYGYTF.

The chain employs TRBV19 and TRBJ2-1; TRBD2 aligns across 10 bases. The J segment lost 7 bases and the V segment lost 0 bases, leaving 0 bases of the junction unmatched. Germline loops: CDR1 LNHDA, CDR2 SQIVND (reference sequence). CDR3 length: 14 residues. CDR3 in DNA: TGTGCCAGTAGTATAGATAGCGGGGGGAATGAGCAGTTCTTC. Protein product: CASSIDSGGNEQFF.

The chain joins TRBV27 to TRBJ2-3, with D tentatively TRBD2 (6 bases). The CDR3 consists of 14 residues. Trimming cost V 4 bases and J 7 bases, with 15 bases left between them. The V gene's germline CDR1 is MNHEY and CDR2 SMNVEV (reference sequence). CDR3 loop: CASSSGTSPYTQYF. The CDR3 DNA follows: TGTGCCAGCAGTTCCGGGACTTCGCCTTATACGCAGTATTTT.

The V and J genes are TRBV10-3 and TRBJ2-7, with 11 bases fitting TRBD1. Germline lookup yields CDR1 ENHRY and CDR2 SYGVKD. The J segment lost 7 bases and the V segment lost 7 bases, leaving 6 bases of the junction unmatched. The CDR3 spans 13 residues. The CDR3 DNA sequence: TGTGCCATCACGGGACAGGGGGACTGGGAGCAGTACTTC. This codes for CAITGQGDWEQYF.

Notes on this clone: Other DNA sequences in the sample encode the same CDR3. The genes are TRBV13 and TRBJ1-1, with D uncertain. The germline V gene has CDR1 PRHDT and CDR2 FYEKMQ (reference sequence). V lost 5 bases, J lost 6 bases, and 13 bases lay in between. The CDR3 contains 13 residues. CDR3 in DNA: TGTGCCAGCAGCCTCCGACTTGTCGCTGAAGCTTTCTTT. Protein: CASSLRLVAEAFF. Filled out from reference TRBV13 and TRBJ1-1, the complete variable domain reads AAGVIQSPRHLIKEKRETATLKCYPIPRHDTVYWYQQGPGQDPQFLISFYEKMQSDKGSIPDRFSAQQFSDYHSELNMSSLELGDSALYFCASSLRLVAEAFFGQGTRLTVV.

This clone appeared once. The chain links TRBV7-9 to TRBJ2-5, with TRBD2 matching 7 bases. The CDR3 runs 16 residues. V trimming: 2 bases; J trimming: 3 bases; junction bases outside the gene matches: 9. Germline-derived CDR1 and CDR2 are SEHNR and FQNEAQ (reference sequence). The CDR3 DNA reads as TGTGCCAGCAGCTTACAATGGCGGGAGATGAAAGAGACCCAGTACTTC. Its translation is CASSLQWREMKETQYF.

This chain connects TRBV6-1 to TRBJ1-1, with TRBD1 as a possible D gene (6 bases). Germline CDR1 MNHNS, CDR2 SASEGT. The length of the CDR3 is 13 residues. V was shortened by 7 bases and J by 0 bases, with 9 bases between the two germline ends. The CDR3 is CASTTGMNTEAFF. Written as DNA, the CDR3 is TGTGCCAGCACTACAGGGATGAACACTGAAGCTTTCTTT.